This T cell receptor beta chain comes out of a study of T cell changes during pregnancy in multiple sclerosis. Clones were sequenced by immunoSEQ multiplex PCR, and TCRdb holds only the in-frame ones, with some missing. The data show about 81,000 clones, roughly 93% seen once. This CDR3 is built from 15 residues. J gave up 0 bases and V 4 bases, and 6 bases lay outside the gene matches. CDR1 is SGHVS, CDR2 FQNEAQ, per germline. The chain is built from TRBV7-8 and TRBJ2-7, with TRBD1 matching over 7 bases. The sample consisted of peripheral blood, taken in the third trimester of pregnancy. The TCR sequence derives from a female donor in good health, enrolled as a control in a pregnancy study. CDR3 in amino acids: CASSSPTGSSYEQYF. CDR3 DNA: TGTGCCAGCAGCTCACCGACAGGGAGCTCCTACGAGCAGTACTTC.